This TCR beta chain was observed in a study of regulatory T cells in long-lasting Graves disease. The study, taken as a whole, reports: Those with persistent disease had in common more public clonotypes (around 2,700) than new patients (around 910).

After removal of 5 bases from V and 2 bases from J, the junction contained 7 bases not matched to a gene. The CDR3 loop spans 17 amino acids. CDR1 is SEHNR, CDR2 FQNEAQ, per germline (reference sequence). As regards this clonotype: No antigen is known for it.

Time point given: newly diagnosed GD, antithyroid drugs for less than 3 months. RNA isolated from PBMCs was used to make the TCR library. Researchers made TCR beta libraries by using iRepertoire HTBI primers and running Arm-PCR on CDR3 regions. In the source study's methods: Detected in the samples were over 60 TRBV and 15 or so TRBJ segments. MiXCR was run by TCRdb on the multiplex PCR reads, yielding one entry per CDR3 protein. The V and J calls come from TCRdb's annotation, not from the publication. Altogether hundreds of thousands of distinct CDR3 sequences are present, roughly 15% being singletons, with the ten largest covering approximately 18%. These data were likewise used in another study, on T cells in Graves' hyperthyroidism and ophthalmopathy.

This sample comprised peripheral blood mononuclear cells (PBMCs), obtained at new diagnosis, from a patient treated with antithyroid drugs. The TCR comes from a woman under 40 with Graves disease. The chain couples TRBV7-9 to TRBJ2-5; TRBD2 agrees at 14 bases. In DNA, the CDR3 is TGTGCCAGCAGCCCGGGACTAGCGGGAGCCTTGCAAGAGACCCAGTACTTC. It specifies CASSPGLAGALQETQYF. The entire variable domain, with the rest obtained from reference TRBV7-9 and TRBJ2-5, is as follows: DTGVSQNPRHKITKRGQNVTFRCDPISEHNRLYWYRQTLGQGPEFLTYFQNEAQLEKSRLLSDRFSAERPKGSFSTLEIQRTEQGDSAMYLCASSPGLAGALQETQYFGPGTRLLVL.